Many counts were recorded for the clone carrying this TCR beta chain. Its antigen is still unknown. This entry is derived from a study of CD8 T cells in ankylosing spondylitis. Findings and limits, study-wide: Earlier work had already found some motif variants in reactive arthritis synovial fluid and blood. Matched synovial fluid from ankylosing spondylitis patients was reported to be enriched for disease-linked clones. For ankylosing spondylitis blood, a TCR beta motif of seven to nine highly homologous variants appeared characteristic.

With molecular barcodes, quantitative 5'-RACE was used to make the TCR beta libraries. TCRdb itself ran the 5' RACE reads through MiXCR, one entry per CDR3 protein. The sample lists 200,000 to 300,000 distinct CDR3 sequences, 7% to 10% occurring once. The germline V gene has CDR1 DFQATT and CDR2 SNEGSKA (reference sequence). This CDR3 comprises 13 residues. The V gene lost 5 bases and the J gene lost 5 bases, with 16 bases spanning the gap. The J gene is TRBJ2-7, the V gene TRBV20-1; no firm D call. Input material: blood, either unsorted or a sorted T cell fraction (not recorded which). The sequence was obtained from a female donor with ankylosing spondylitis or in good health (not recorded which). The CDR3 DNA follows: TGCAGTGCTGGCCGGCAGCTGGGCCACGAGCAGTACTTC. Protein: CSAGRQLGHEQYF.